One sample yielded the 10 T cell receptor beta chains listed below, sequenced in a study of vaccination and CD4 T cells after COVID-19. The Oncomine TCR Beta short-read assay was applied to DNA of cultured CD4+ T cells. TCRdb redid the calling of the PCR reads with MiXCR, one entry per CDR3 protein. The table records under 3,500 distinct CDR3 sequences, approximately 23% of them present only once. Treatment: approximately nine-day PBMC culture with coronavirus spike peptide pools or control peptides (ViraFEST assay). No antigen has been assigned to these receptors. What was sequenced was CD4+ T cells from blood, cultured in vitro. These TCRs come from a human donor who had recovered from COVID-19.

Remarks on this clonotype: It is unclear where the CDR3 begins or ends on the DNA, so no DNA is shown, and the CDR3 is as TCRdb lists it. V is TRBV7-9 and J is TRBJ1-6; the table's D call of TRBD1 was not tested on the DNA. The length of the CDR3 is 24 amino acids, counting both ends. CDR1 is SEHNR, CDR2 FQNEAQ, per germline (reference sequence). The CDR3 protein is CASSSQTSVYFCAGSDGLLSPLHF.

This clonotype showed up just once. As DNA, the CDR3 is TGTGCCAGCAGCCAGAGACAGGGGGCTAATGAAAAACTGTTTTTT. It codes for CASSQRQGANEKLFF. The rearrangement uses TRBV4-2 and TRBJ1-4; TRBD1 matches 9 bases. J lost 3 bases, V lost 3 bases, and 2 bases had no gene match. The CDR3 has 15 residues. Germline CDR1 LGHNA, CDR2 YNFKEQ.

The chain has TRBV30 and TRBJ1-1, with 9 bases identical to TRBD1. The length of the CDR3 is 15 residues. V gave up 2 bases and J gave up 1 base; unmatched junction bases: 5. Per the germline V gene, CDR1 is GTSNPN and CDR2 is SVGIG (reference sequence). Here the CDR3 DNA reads TGTGCCTGGAGTACGGGACAGGGTAGGAACACTGAAGCTTTCTTT. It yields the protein CAWSTGQGRNTEAFF. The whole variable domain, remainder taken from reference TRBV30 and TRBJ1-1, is SQTIHQWPATLVQPVGSPLSLECTVEGTSNPNLYWYRQAAGRGLQLLFYSVGIGQISSEVPQNLSASRPQDRQFILSSKKLLLSDSGFYLCAWSTGQGRNTEAFFGQGTRLTVV.

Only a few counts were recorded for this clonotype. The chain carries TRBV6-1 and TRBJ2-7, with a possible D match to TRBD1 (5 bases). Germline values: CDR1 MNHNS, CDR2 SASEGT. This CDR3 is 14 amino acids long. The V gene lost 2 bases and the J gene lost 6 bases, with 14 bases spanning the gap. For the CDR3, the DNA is TGTGCCAGCAGTGAAATGGACATTCTGGGCGAGCAGTACTTC. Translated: CASSEMDILGEQYF.

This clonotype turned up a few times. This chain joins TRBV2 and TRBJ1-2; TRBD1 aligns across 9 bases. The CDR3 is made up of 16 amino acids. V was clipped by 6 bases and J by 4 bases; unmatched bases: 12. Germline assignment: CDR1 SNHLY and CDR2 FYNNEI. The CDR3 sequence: CASRDRTLGQGYGYTF. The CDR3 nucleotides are TGTGCCAGCAGGGACCGCACCCTGGGACAGGGCTATGGCTACACCTTC.

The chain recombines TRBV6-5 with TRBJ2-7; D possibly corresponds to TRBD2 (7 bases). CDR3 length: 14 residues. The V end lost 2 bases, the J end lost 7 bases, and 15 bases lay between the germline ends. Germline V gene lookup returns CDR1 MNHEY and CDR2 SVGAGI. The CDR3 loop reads CASSYESGRGEQYF. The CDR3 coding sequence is TGTGCCAGCAGTTACGAGTCAGGGAGGGGGGAGCAGTACTTC.

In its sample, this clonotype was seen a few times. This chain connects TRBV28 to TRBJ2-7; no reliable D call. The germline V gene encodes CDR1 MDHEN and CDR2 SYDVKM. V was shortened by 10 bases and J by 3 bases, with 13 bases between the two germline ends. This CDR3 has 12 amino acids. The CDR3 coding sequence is TGTGCCACCTCAATTGCCCTCTACGAGCAGTACTTC. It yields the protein CATSIALYEQYF.

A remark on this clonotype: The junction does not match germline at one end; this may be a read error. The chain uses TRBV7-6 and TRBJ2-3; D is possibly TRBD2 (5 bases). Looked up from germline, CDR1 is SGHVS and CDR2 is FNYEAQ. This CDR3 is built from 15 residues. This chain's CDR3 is CASSFGNSVTDTQYF. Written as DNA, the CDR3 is TGTGCTAGCAGCTTCGGGAATAGCGTCACAGATACGCAGTATTTT.

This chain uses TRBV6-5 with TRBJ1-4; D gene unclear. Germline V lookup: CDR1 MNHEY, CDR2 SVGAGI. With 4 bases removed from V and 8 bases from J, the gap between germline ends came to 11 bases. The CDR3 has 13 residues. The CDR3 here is CASSLTRLEKLFF. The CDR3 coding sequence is TGTGCCAGCAGTTTGACTAGGTTAGAAAAACTGTTTTTT.

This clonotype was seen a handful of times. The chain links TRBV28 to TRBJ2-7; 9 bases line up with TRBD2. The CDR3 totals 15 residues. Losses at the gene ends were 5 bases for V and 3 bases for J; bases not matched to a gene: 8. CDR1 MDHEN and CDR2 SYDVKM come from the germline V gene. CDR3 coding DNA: TGTGCCAGCAGTCAAATTAGCGGGAGCCGCTACGAGCAGTACTTC. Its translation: CASSQISGSRYEQYF.